This T cell receptor beta chain stems from a study of T cells in localized non-small cell lung cancer. Only in-frame clones appear in the TCRdb table, and some are missing; sequencing was by immunoSEQ multiplex PCR. The table includes roughly 26,000 clones, roughly 90% detected once. V lost 4 bases, J lost 8 bases, and 18 bases lay in between. The CDR3 runs to 15 residues. Germline CDR1 is SGHDT and CDR2 is YYEEEE. The rearrangement links TRBV5-6 to TRBJ1-4, with D possibly matching TRBD1 (6 bases). The TCR was taken from a female donor of 60 years or more with stage II squamous cell lung carcinoma. Source: peripheral blood, taken before any cancer treatment. The CDR3 loop is CASSQGHEGWEKLFF. Written as DNA, the CDR3 is TGTGCCAGCAGCCAGGGACATGAGGGGTGGGAAAAACTGTTTTTT. Based on the CDR3 plus reference TRBV5-6 and TRBJ1-4, the full variable domain is DAGVTQSPTHLIKTRGQQVTLRCSPKSGHDTVSWYQQALGQGPQFIFQYYEEEERQRGNFPDRFSGHQFPNYSSELNVNALLLGDSALYLCASSQGHEGWEKLFFGSGTQLSVL.